The clone carrying this TCR beta chain was seen at least ten times. V was clipped by 0 bases and J by 6 bases, with 10 bases between them. Germline CDR1 reads SGHRS; CDR2 reads YFSETQ. This CDR3 has 13 residues. Each CDR3 protein gets one entry after TCRdb re-called the 5' RACE reads with MiXCR. The data hold some 47,000 distinct CDR3 sequences, with about 6.3% observed a single time. The data were obtained in a study of neurological immune-mediated disorders. The sorted libraries were made from over 800,000 CD4+ or CD8+ T cells. This clonotype was sampled from a woman in her thirties or forties in good health. Sequenced sample: CD4+ T cells from blood. This chain links TRBV5-1 with TRBJ2-7; D uncertain. The CDR3 here is CASSLALAFEQYF. The CDR3 DNA is TGCGCCAGCAGCTTGGCCTTGGCCTTCGAGCAGTACTTC.